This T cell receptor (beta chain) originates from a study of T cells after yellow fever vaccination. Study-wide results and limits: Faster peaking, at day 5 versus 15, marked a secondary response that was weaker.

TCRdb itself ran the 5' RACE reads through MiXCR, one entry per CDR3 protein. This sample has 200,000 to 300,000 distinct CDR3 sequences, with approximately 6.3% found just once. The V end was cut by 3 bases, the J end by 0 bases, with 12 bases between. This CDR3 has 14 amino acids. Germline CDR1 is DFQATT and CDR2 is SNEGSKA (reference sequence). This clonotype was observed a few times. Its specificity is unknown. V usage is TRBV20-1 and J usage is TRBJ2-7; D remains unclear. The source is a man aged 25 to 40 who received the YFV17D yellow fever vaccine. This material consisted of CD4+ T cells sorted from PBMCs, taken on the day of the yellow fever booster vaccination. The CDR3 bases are TGCAGTGCTAGTCCTGGCGATCCCTCCTACGAGCAGTACTTC. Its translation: CSASPGDPSYEQYF.